This note documents a single TCR beta chain sequence. This sample is drawn from a study of CD8 T cells in Susac syndrome. The overall study: Of the sequenced Susac syndrome patients, more than five had active disease and roughly eight were in remission.

The CDR3 loop spans 16 amino acids. The germline V gene encodes CDR1 MGHRA and CDR2 YSYEKL. Germline trimming cut 0 bases from V and 1 base from J; bases unmatched to any gene: 5. Reverse transcription used roughly 0.5 to 1 ug RNA and random hexamers. TCRdb processed the immunoSEQ multiplex PCR reads anew with MiXCR; each CDR3 protein has one entry. The profile shows more than 65,000 distinct CDR3 sequences, over 90% of them singletons. Sequencing input: CD8+ T cells from PBMCs. V and J are TRBV4-1 and TRBJ2-5; 7 nucleotides match TRBD1. The TCR sequence derives from a human donor with Susac syndrome. DNA for the CDR3: TGCGCCAGCAGCCAAGAACCCGGGACAGCCCAAGAGACCCAGTACTTC. It codes for CASSQEPGTAQETQYF.